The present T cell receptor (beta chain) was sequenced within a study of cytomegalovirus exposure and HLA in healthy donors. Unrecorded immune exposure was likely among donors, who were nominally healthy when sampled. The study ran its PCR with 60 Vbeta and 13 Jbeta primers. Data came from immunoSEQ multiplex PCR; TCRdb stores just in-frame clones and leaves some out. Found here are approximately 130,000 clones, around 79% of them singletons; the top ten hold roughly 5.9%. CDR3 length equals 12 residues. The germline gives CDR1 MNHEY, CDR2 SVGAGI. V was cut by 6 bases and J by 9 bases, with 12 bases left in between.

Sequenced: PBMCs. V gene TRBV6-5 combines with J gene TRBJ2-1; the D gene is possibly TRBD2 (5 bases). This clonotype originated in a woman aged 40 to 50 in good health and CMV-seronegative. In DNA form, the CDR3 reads TGTGCCAGCAGCACACTAGGGTTTGAGCAGTTCTTC. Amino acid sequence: CASSTLGFEQFF.